This TCR beta chain was identified during a study of blood T cell repertoires in COVID-19 (dated by TCRdb to the early 2020s). In the study overall: The collaborator samples originated in the United States, Italy and Spain and spanned the acute and convalescent phases of COVID-19. Where HLA class I and class II types were available, the types were taken from metadata supplied by the sample provider, not from assay-based typing. The dataset comprised deeply sampled blood TCRbeta repertoires from subjects exposed to, actively infected with, or recovered from COVID-19. The prospective study material was composed of cDNA or gDNA derived from T cells, B-cell-depleted T cells, or PBMCs. The repertoires were released in a freely available public database meant as a resource for research on the immune response to SARS-CoV-2. Samples were obtained from the ongoing ImmuneRACE study (first 160 participants) and from over 1,000 subjects provided by 6 global collaborators. A de-identified subject ID, COVID-19 status, age in years and sex were almost always included in the sample metadata.

Here is what the overall study found, with its caveats: Clinical and demographic metadata were provided uncurated, with the amount varying by source and participant.

Collaborating institutions collected whole blood in K2EDTA tubes following their own protocols. For TCRbeta analysis, collaborators shipped samples in one of three forms: frozen whole blood, isolated PBMCs, or DNA extracted from either of those sample types. The CDR3 runs 17 amino acids, cysteine and phenylalanine included. Just CDR3 DNA is preserved here, 51 bases in frame from base 1. Trimming takes 4 bases off V and 8 bases off J; junction bases not matched to a gene: 9. CDR1 and CDR2 are read off the germline V gene (reference sequence) as SEHNR and FQNEAQ. The immunoSEQ Assay, a bias-controlled multiplex PCR, was used to amplify TCRbeta CDR3 regions from genomic DNA. Regarding the original processing steps: The number of nucleated cells in each sample was estimated by amplification of reference gene primers within the assay. Sequence reads were collapsed and filtered to measure the absolute abundance of every unique TCRbeta CDR3 rearrangement. For each sample, productive Simpson clonality was calculated as the square root of Simpson's diversity index across productive rearrangements. TCRdb provides this immuneACCESS table in a form limited to in-frame rearrangements. Some clones are lacking; in checked studies, under half of them reflect an unresolved V gene, and why the rest are absent is not known. V, J and clone size derive from that table, while D and trimming were established from the DNA sequence. The sample data list approximately 65,000 clones, and about 86% of these were observed just once. The ten largest clones capture over 4% of the sample.

Turning to this clone: No antigen is known for it. No clone much larger than this one lies a single base away; base qualities are absent.

This sequence originates from a man between 45 and 60 years old with acute or convalescent COVID-19. The sequenced sample was peripheral blood. The chain is assembled from TRBV7-9 and TRBJ2-1, with 15 bases aligning to TRBD2. At the DNA level, the sequence is TGTGCCAGCAGCTCCGGACTAGCGGGAGGGCCCGGGTATGAGCAGTTCTTC. Its product reads: CASSSGLAGGPGYEQFF.